These 21 T cell receptor beta chains were all obtained from the same sample, sequenced in a study of beta chain features in type 1 diabetes. The whole isolated RNA underwent reverse transcription, so sequencing captured expressed TCRB transcripts. Using immunoSEQ multiplex PCR, the repertoire was profiled, and TCRdb retains in-frame clones only, with some absent. This table holds roughly 250,000 clones, roughly 20% found once. What these receptors recognize is not known. Broader study findings: Shortening of TCRB CDR3s, moderate but significant, appeared in all four CD4+ subsets of Type 1 diabetes patients.

Input material: naive CD4+ T cells from blood. These receptor sequences come from a woman in her 40s with type 1 diabetes.

This chain links TRBV27 with TRBJ1-5, with 8 bases lining up with TRBD1. V gave up 6 bases and J gave up 7 bases; unmatched junction bases: 5. CDR3 length equals 13 residues. Germline lookup yields CDR1 MNHEY and CDR2 SMNVEV (reference sequence). CDR3 DNA sequence: TGTGCCAGCAGGATGACAGGGGACCAGCCCCAGCATTTT. It specifies CASRMTGDQPQHF.

This clone was seen a few times. The chain recombines TRBV7-9 with TRBJ2-1, with 7 bases aligning to TRBD2. Germline V CDR1 and CDR2: SEHNR, FQNEAQ (reference sequence). The CDR3 is 14 amino acids. V trimming: 5 bases; J trimming: 9 bases; junction bases outside the gene matches: 10. CDR3 protein: CASSQEAGTGEQFF. Here the CDR3 DNA reads TGTGCCAGCAGCCAGGAAGCGGGAACGGGTGAGCAGTTCTTC.

This clone showed up just a few times. V gene TRBV5-6 combines with J gene TRBJ2-7; D perhaps matches TRBD1 (6 bases). V lost 4 bases, J lost 6 bases, and 11 bases lay in between. The CDR3 sequence is 12 residues long. Germline CDR1 reads SGHDT; CDR2 reads YYEEEE. The CDR3 DNA follows: TGTGCCAGCAGCCGAGACAGGTCCGAGCAGTACTTC. Translating it yields CASSRDRSEQYF.

The CDR3: CASSFPSGGSYGYTF. The DNA for the CDR3 is TGTGCCAGCAGTTTCCCCTCCGGCGGCTCCTATGGCTACACCTTC. The gene calls are TRBV6-6 and TRBJ1-2; no reliable D call. The germline V and J ends were trimmed by 4 bases and 4 bases, with 16 bases remaining between them. CDR1 MNHNY and CDR2 SVGAGI come from the germline V gene (reference sequence). The CDR3 is made up of 15 amino acids.

Only a few counts were recorded for this clone. The chain uses TRBV7-9 and TRBJ1-5; D gene unclear. CDR1 and CDR2 (germline): SEHNR, FQNEAQ (reference sequence). This CDR3 contains 15 residues. Trimming took 1 base from V and 4 from J, leaving 11 bases between them. CDR3 region: CASSLGTDPNQPQHF. Written as DNA, the CDR3 is TGTGCCAGCAGCTTAGGAACAGACCCAAATCAGCCCCAGCATTTT.

There are a few counts of this clone. The V and J genes are TRBV4-1 and TRBJ1-5; D possibly corresponds to TRBD1 (5 bases). The CDR3 covers 13 residues. V was clipped by 4 bases and J by 10 bases, with 14 bases between them. Germline CDR1 MGHRA, CDR2 YSYEKL. The DNA of the CDR3 is TGCGCCAGCAGCCTTTCACAGGTTACTCCCCAGCATTTT. This encodes CASSLSQVTPQHF.

The gene calls are TRBV27 and TRBJ2-6; 8 nucleotides line up with TRBD1. CDR1 is MNHEY and CDR2 is SMNVEV in the germline V gene (reference sequence). J lost 2 bases, V lost 5 bases, and 2 bases had no gene match. This CDR3 has 15 amino acids. DNA for the CDR3: TGTGCCAGCAGTAAACAGGGGGCTGGGGCCAACGTCCTGACTTTC. It is translated as CASSKQGAGANVLTF.

V and J are TRBV5-4 and TRBJ2-7; 8 positions agree with TRBD1. Unmatched junction bases numbered 9, after V lost 4 bases and J lost 3 bases. Germline loops: CDR1 SGHNT, CDR2 YYREEE (reference sequence). The CDR3 extends over 15 amino acids. In DNA, the CDR3 is TGTGCCAGCAGCCTCGGACAGGGAAGACTCTACGAGCAGTACTTC. Its translation: CASSLGQGRLYEQYF.

This clone occurred a few times. This rearrangement joins TRBV5-1 to TRBJ1-2; D unclear. Per germline, CDR1 SGHRS and CDR2 YFSETQ. The CDR3 loop spans 12 amino acids. Deletions cut 7 bases from V and 2 bases from J, with 9 bases between. CDR3 DNA: TGCGCCAGCCGCGCCGAGAACTATGGCTACACCTTC. Translating it yields CASRAENYGYTF.

Written as DNA, the CDR3 is TGTGCCAGCAGCCTTAGCGGGGGCGTGGGGAATGAGCAGTTCTTC. Encoded protein: CASSLSGGVGNEQFF. J is TRBJ2-1 and V is TRBV7-9; the match to TRBD2 covers 9 bases. V gave up 5 bases and J gave up 7 bases; unmatched junction bases: 9. Germline V gene lookup returns CDR1 SEHNR and CDR2 FQNEAQ (reference sequence). This CDR3 is 15 amino acids long.

This rearrangement joins TRBV7-9 to TRBJ2-7, with TRBD1 matching 9 bases. Germline CDR1 reads SEHNR; CDR2 reads FQNEAQ (reference sequence). The CDR3 totals 15 residues. V trimming: 4 bases; J trimming: 3 bases; junction bases outside the gene matches: 7. Written as DNA, the CDR3 is TGTGCCAGCAGCTATCCGGGACAGGGTGACTACGAGCAGTACTTC. Translation: CASSYPGQGDYEQYF.

Only a few counts were recorded for this clone. The chain has TRBV11-1 and TRBJ2-1; TRBD1 agrees at 7 bases. V was clipped by 4 bases and J by 6 bases; unmatched bases: 6. This CDR3 has 14 residues. Germline V lookup: CDR1 SGHAT, CDR2 FQDESV (reference sequence). CDR3 in DNA: TGTGCCAGCAGCTCCCTACAGGGGAGCAATGAGCAGTTCTTC. The encoded protein is CASSSLQGSNEQFF.

Only a few counts were recorded for this clone. The chain links TRBV9 to TRBJ1-2, with D perhaps matching TRBD1 (5 bases). The V and J ends lost 5 bases and 8 bases respectively, with 16 bases between them. Germline CDR1 reads SGDLS; CDR2 reads YYNGEE. CDR3 length: 13 residues. DNA of the CDR3: TGTGCCAGCAGAAAGACTGACAGAGGCGGCTACACCTTC. Translated: CASRKTDRGGYTF.

This clone was counted between two and nine times. The chain couples TRBV30 to TRBJ2-6; D possibly corresponds to TRBD2 (5 bases). Trimming shortened V by 2 bases and J by 4 bases, and 9 bases separated the two germline ends. Germline CDR1 GTSNPN, CDR2 SVGIG (reference sequence). CDR3 size: 14 residues. Here the CDR3 reads CAWSRGTGANVLTF. The CDR3 coding sequence is TGTGCCTGGAGTCGGGGAACGGGGGCCAACGTCCTGACTTTC.

This clone showed up just a few times. CDR3 sequence: CASSLGVEDTQYF. CDR3 sequence (DNA): TGTGCCAGCAGCTTAGGTGTCGAGGATACGCAGTATTTT. The chain employs TRBV7-9 and TRBJ2-3, with D unresolved. The length of the CDR3 is 13 residues. V was cut by 1 base and J by 6 bases, with 8 bases left in between. Germline CDR1 reads SEHNR; CDR2 reads FQNEAQ (reference sequence).

The rearrangement joins TRBV5-4 to TRBJ2-7, with 10 positions matching TRBD2. V dropped 4 bases and J dropped 5; count of bases not matched to a gene: 21. The V gene's germline CDR1 is SGHNT and CDR2 YYREEE (reference sequence). CDR3 length equals 19 residues. The CDR3 loop is CASSLPGQAATSGFHEQYF. The CDR3 nucleotides are TGTGCCAGCAGCCTCCCGGGACAGGCCGCGACTAGCGGGTTCCACGAGCAGTACTTC.

The V gene is TRBV7-7, the J gene TRBJ2-3; 8 bases fit TRBD2. Germline V CDR1 and CDR2: SSHAT, FNYEAQ (reference sequence). This CDR3 region has 16 residues. V shed 1 base and J 3 bases; nucleotides not matched to a gene: 6. The CDR3: CASSLGSSGATDTQYF. The CDR3 DNA reads TGTGCCAGCAGCTTAGGTAGTAGCGGGGCGACAGATACGCAGTATTTT.

This clone was picked up a small number of times. The chain is built from TRBV5-1 and TRBJ2-7; no definite D call. CDR1 SGHRS and CDR2 YFSETQ come from the germline V gene. Trimming removed 0 bases from V and 4 bases from J, with 5 bases in between. The CDR3 length is 12 residues. DNA for the CDR3: TGCGCCAGCAGCTTGGACGGGTACGAGCAGTACTTC. Its translation is CASSLDGYEQYF. Together with reference TRBV5-1 and TRBJ2-7, the CDR3 gives the full variable domain: KAGVTQTPRYLIKTRGQQVTLSCSPISGHRSVSWYQQTPGQGLQFLFEYFSETQRNKGNFPGRFSGRQFSNSRSEMNVSTLELGDSALYLCASSLDGYEQYFGPGTRLTVT.

This clone occurred a few times. The V call is TRBV18, the J call TRBJ2-3; no reliable D call. This CDR3 spans 13 amino acids. V lost 4 bases and J 2 bases, leaving 7 bases between the germline ends. Germline V lookup: CDR1 KGHSH, CDR2 LQKENI. The CDR3 DNA is TGTGCCAGCTCACTTGGCACCACAGATACGCAGTATTTT. It yields the protein CASSLGTTDTQYF.

This clone was detected a few times. The J gene is TRBJ1-1, the V gene TRBV19; D is perhaps TRBD1 (6 bases). The V and J ends lost 3 bases and 5 bases respectively, with 10 bases between them. CDR3 size: 13 residues. Germline values: CDR1 LNHDA, CDR2 SQIVND (reference sequence). The CDR3 sequence: CASSIRGRTEAFF. The CDR3 bases are TGTGCCAGTAGTATCAGGGGAAGAACTGAAGCTTTCTTT.

This rearrangement joins TRBV5-1 to TRBJ2-7; maybe TRBD1 (6 bases). Germline assignment: CDR1 SGHRS and CDR2 YFSETQ. This CDR3 contains 12 residues. Trimming pared 0 bases from V and 7 bases from J, leaving 8 bases between. CDR3 loop: CASSLGQEEQYF. Here the CDR3 DNA reads TGCGCCAGCAGCTTGGGACAGGAAGAGCAGTACTTC.